The 5 T cell receptor beta chains below all came from one sample that was sequenced in a study of identical twins. TCRdb itself ran the 5' RACE reads through MiXCR, one entry per CDR3 protein. Of just under 550,000 distinct CDR3 sequences in the sample, approximately 14% were seen once. Another study also made use of these data, one on yellow fever vaccine responses in identical twins.

Sequenced input: CD4+ T cells sorted from blood. The source is a woman aged 18-29 years in good health.

V and J are TRBV7-8 and TRBJ1-6; D gene unclear. Trimming removed 0 bases at V and 7 bases at J, with 10 bases between. This CDR3 is 15 amino acids long. Germline V CDR1 and CDR2: SGHVS, FQNEAQ. For the CDR3, the DNA is TGTGCCAGCAGCTTAGCGCGCCCCAGCAATTCACCCCTCCACTTT. Translated, it gives CASSLARPSNSPLHF.

This clonotype occurred a few times. CDR3 nucleotides: TGCGCCAGCAGCCCAGCGGGGTCCCACAATGAGCAGTTCTTC. Its protein product is CASSPAGSHNEQFF. V usage is TRBV10-1 and J usage is TRBJ2-1, with 7 bases fitting TRBD2. Germline V CDR1 and CDR2: WNHNN, SYGVQD (reference sequence). J gave up 5 bases and V 6 bases, and 7 bases lay outside the gene matches. The CDR3 covers 14 residues.

This clonotype has just a few counts. The J gene is TRBJ2-1, the V gene TRBV11-2, with unresolved D. The CDR3 runs 16 residues. With 5 bases removed from V and 4 bases from J, the gap between germline ends came to 18 bases. Germline values: CDR1 SGHAT, CDR2 FQNNGV. CDR3 coding DNA: TGTGCCAGCAGCCCCCGCCTGGCTAAACTTTACAATGAGCAGTTCTTC. Protein product: CASSPRLAKLYNEQFF.

This clonotype was detected only a few times. The V gene is TRBV10-3, the J gene TRBJ2-6; the D is unclear. Germline CDR1 reads ENHRY; CDR2 reads SYGVKD. Between the trimmed V and J ends, which lost 2 bases and 2 bases, there was a span of 10 bases. The CDR3 spans 16 residues. Here the CDR3 DNA reads TGTGCCATCAGTGAGATTGCAGGCACTGGGGCCAACGTCCTGACTTTC. Translated: CAISEIAGTGANVLTF.

At least ten counts were recorded for this clonotype. This chain connects TRBV7-2 to TRBJ2-5; D unclear. Trimming removed 2 bases at V and 3 bases at J, with 7 bases between. This CDR3 has 13 residues. Germline CDR1 SGHTA, CDR2 FQGNSA. CDR3 nucleotide sequence: TGTGCCAGCAGCTTACGAGGAGAAGAGACCCAGTACTTC. It translates to CASSLRGEETQYF.